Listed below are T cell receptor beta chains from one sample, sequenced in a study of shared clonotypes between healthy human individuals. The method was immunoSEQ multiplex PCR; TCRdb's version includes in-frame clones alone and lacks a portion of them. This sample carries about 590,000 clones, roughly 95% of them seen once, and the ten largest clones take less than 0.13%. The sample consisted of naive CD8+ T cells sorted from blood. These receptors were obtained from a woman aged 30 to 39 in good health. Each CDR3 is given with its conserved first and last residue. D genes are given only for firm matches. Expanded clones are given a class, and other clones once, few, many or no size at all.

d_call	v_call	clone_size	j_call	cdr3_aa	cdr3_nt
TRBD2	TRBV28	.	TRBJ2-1	CASSIGTSGFYNEQFF	TGTGCCAGCAGTATTGGGACTAGCGGGTTTTACAATGAGCAGTTCTTC
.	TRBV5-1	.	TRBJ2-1	CASSLETDRDEQFF	TGCGCCAGCAGCTTGGAGACGGACAGAGATGAGCAGTTCTTC
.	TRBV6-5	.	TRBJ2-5	CASSPQGLYAQYF	TGTGCCAGCAGCCCGCAGGGTCTATATGCCCAGTACTTC
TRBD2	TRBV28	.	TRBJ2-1	CASSTPREGLYNEQFF	TGTGCCAGCAGTACCCCCAGGGAGGGCCTCTACAATGAGCAGTTCTTC
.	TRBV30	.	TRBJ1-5	CAWSETGTQPQHF	TGTGCCTGGAGTGAAACAGGGACTCAGCCCCAGCATTTT
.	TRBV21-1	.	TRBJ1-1	CASSGETGTGSMNTEAFF	TGTGCCAGCAGCGGAGAGACAGGCACGGGAAGTATGAACACTGAAGCTTTCTTT
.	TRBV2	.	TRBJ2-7	CASSESRQGTYEQYF	TGTGCCAGCAGTGAAAGTCGGCAGGGGACCTACGAGCAGTACTTC
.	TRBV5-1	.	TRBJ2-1	CASSFNGNEQFF	TGCGCCAGCAGCTTCAACGGGAATGAGCAGTTCTTC
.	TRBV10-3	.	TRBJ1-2	CAISESSGQAYNYGYTF	TGTGCCATCAGTGAGTCCAGCGGCCAGGCTTACAACTATGGCTACACCTTC
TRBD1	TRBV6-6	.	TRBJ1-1	CASSYSKTGGSPEAFF	TGTGCCAGCAGTTACTCGAAGACAGGGGGCAGCCCTGAAGCTTTCTTT
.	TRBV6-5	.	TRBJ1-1	CASSPWDPTEAFF	TGTGCCAGCAGCCCGTGGGACCCCACTGAAGCTTTCTTT
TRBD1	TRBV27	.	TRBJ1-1	CASSLAGGEAFF	TGTGCCAGCAGTTTGGCAGGGGGGGAAGCTTTCTTT
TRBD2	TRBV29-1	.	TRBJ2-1	CSVELLTSGSVSYNEQFF	TGCAGCGTTGAACTGTTGACTAGCGGGAGTGTTTCCTACAATGAGCAGTTCTTC
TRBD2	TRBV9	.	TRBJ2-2	CASSGGLTNTGELFF	TGTGCCAGCAGCGGGGGACTAACGAACACCGGGGAGCTGTTTTTT
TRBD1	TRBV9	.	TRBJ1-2	CASSGDRAGMNYGYTF	TGTGCCAGCAGCGGAGACAGGGCGGGAATGAACTATGGCTACACCTTC
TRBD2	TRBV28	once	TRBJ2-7	CASSLVPSGRGGEQYF	TGTGCCAGCAGTTTAGTACCTAGCGGGAGAGGGGGGGAGCAGTACTTC
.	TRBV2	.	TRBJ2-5	CASSEGGRHQETQYF	TGTGCCAGCAGTGAAGGGGGACGCCACCAAGAGACCCAGTACTTC
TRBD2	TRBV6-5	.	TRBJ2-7	CASSPGTSGEQYF	TGTGCCAGCAGCCCCGGGACTAGCGGGGAGCAGTACTTC
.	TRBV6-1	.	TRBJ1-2	CASSVTGHGYTF	TGTGCCAGCAGTGTAACGGGGCATGGCTACACCTTC
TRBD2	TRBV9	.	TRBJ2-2	CASSVPSGRDTGELFF	TGTGCCAGCAGCGTACCTAGCGGGCGGGACACCGGGGAGCTGTTTTTT
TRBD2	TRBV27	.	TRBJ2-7	CASSPYGLAGPPYEQYF	TGTGCCAGCAGTCCCTATGGACTAGCGGGTCCCCCCTACGAGCAGTACTTC
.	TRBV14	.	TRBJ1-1	CASSQGVGVTEAFF	TGTGCCAGCAGCCAGGGAGTTGGGGTGACTGAAGCTTTCTTT
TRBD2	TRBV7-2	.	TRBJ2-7	CASSLRLAGAYEQYF	TGTGCCAGCAGCTTGCGACTAGCGGGGGCCTACGAGCAGTACTTC
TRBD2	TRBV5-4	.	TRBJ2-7	CASSLGLAVEQYF	TGTGCCAGCAGCCTCGGACTAGCGGTAGAGCAGTACTTC
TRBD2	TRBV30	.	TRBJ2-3	CAWSSGTSGRTDTQYF	TGTGCCTGGAGTTCTGGAACTAGCGGGAGAACAGATACGCAGTATTTT
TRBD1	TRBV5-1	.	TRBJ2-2	CASSADRVDGELFF	TGCGCCAGCAGCGCGGACAGGGTGGACGGGGAGCTGTTTTTT
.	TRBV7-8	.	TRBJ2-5	CASSLEASRSRETQYF	TGTGCCAGCAGCTTAGAGGCCTCTAGGTCAAGAGAGACCCAGTACTTC
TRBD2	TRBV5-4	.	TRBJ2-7	CASSFVGGPFYEQYF	TGTGCCAGCAGCTTTGTGGGAGGGCCTTTCTACGAGCAGTACTTC
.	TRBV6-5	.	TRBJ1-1	CANSYSGGSTNTEAFF	TGTGCCAACAGTTACTCTGGGGGATCTACGAACACTGAAGCTTTCTTT
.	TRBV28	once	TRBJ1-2	CASSDPGADGYTF	TGTGCCAGCAGTGACCCAGGGGCGGATGGCTACACCTTC
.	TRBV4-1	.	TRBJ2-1	CASSQDAGSSYNEQFF	TGCGCCAGCAGCCAAGACGCGGGAAGCTCCTACAATGAGCAGTTCTTC
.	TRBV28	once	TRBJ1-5	CASSARTFDQPQHF	TGTGCCAGCAGTGCTAGGACCTTCGATCAGCCCCAGCATTTT
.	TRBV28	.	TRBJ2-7	CASSSPGASYEQYF	TGTGCCAGCAGTTCCCCCGGAGCGAGCTACGAGCAGTACTTC
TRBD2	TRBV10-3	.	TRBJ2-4	CAISELAGDDIAKNIQYF	TGTGCCATCAGTGAGCTAGCGGGAGATGATATAGCCAAAAACATTCAGTACTTC
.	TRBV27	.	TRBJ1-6	CASSDQTSSYNSPLHF	TGTGCCAGCAGTGACCAGACAAGCTCCTATAATTCACCCCTCCACTTT
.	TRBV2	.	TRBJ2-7	CASSDGRFYEQYF	TGTGCCAGCAGTGACGGGCGGTTCTACGAGCAGTACTTC
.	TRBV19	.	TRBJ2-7	CATSGDRYEQYF	TGTGCCACCTCAGGAGATCGTTACGAGCAGTACTTC
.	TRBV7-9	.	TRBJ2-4	CASSLQGWGDIQYF	TGTGCCAGCAGCTTGCAGGGTTGGGGAGACATTCAGTACTTC
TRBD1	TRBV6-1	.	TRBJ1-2	CASSEPGQGAFGYTF	TGTGCCAGCAGTGAACCGGGACAGGGGGCGTTTGGCTACACCTTC
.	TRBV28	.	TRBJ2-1	CASSFPPDEQFF	TGTGCCAGCAGCTTCCCACCCGATGAGCAGTTCTTC
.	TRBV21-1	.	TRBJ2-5	CASSKHPKRASQETQYF	TGTGCCAGCAGCAAACATCCCAAGCGGGCCAGCCAAGAGACCCAGTACTTC
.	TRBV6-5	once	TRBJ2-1	CASSRDLGSYNEQFF	TGTGCCAGCAGTAGGGACTTGGGCTCCTACAATGAGCAGTTCTTC
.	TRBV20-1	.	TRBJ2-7	CSARDFEQYF	TGCAGTGCTAGAGATTTCGAGCAGTACTTC
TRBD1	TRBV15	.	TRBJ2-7	CATSRPGQGFYEQYF	TGTGCCACCAGCAGACCCGGACAGGGCTTTTACGAGCAGTACTTC
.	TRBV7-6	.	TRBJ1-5	CASSLGGMGNQPQHF	TGTGCCAGCAGCTTAGGGGGAATGGGCAATCAGCCCCAGCATTTT
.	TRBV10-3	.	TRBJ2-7	CAIKSGSQHEQYF	TGTGCCATCAAGAGCGGCAGCCAACACGAGCAGTACTTC
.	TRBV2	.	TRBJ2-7	CANPQAASPPGEQYF	TGTGCCAACCCCCAGGCCGCCTCGCCCCCCGGTGAGCAGTACTTC
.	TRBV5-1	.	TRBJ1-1	CASSWDVDRTSMNTEAFF	TGCGCCAGCAGCTGGGACGTGGACAGAACGTCTATGAACACTGAAGCTTTCTTT
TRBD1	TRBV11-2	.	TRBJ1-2	CASSHGTGDPGGYTF	TGTGCCAGCAGCCACGGGACAGGGGACCCCGGGGGCTACACCTTC
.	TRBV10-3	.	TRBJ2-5	CAIRPDRQETQYF	TGTGCCATCAGGCCCGACAGACAAGAGACCCAGTACTTC
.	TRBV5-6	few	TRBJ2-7	CASSSMDYEQYF	TGTGCCAGCAGTTCGATGGACTACGAGCAGTACTTC
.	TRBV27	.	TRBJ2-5	CASSPRPFQETQYF	TGTGCCAGCAGTCCCCGACCCTTCCAAGAGACCCAGTACTTC
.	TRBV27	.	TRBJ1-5	CASSLGVWGSNQPQHF	TGTGCCAGCAGTTTAGGCGTGTGGGGGAGCAATCAGCCCCAGCATTTT